This TCR beta chain was recorded in a study of shared clonotypes between healthy human individuals (TCRdb year 2020). As for the study more broadly: The cohort included a few men and a couple of women between 18 and 49 years of age. Libraries were prepared and TCR repertoires were sequenced by different laboratories using diverse techniques, in order to increase sequencing depth and limit assay-specific biases. Per donor, three plates each were used for CD4 naive and CD4 memory, two for CD8 naive, and one for CD8 memory. Blood TCR repertoires of five healthy adults were deeply sequenced to estimate repertoire size and the extent of clonotype sharing between individuals. Leukapheresis yielded between about 0.9 and 10 billion PBMCs per donor. General conclusions and limits of the study: Pairwise subsampling indicated that sequencing depth was expected to affect the degree of clonotype sharing among donors. Incomplete sequencing was indicated by rarefaction of sorted-subset datasets, despite the large sequencing depth. Sharing across a handful of donors was observed for about 5% of naive CD4, about 3.2% of naive CD8, around 2.5% of memory CD4, and roughly 0.4% of memory CD8 clonotypes. Clonotypes shared by all four sorted-subset donors showed higher generation probabilities than non-shared clonotypes. The genetic and exposure-history diversity represented was limited by the small number of donors. Estimated clonotype richness was generally larger for naive than for memory subsets. Only blood was sampled, and tissue TCR repertoires likely differ from those in blood.

The donors were healthy, HIV-negative adults who had no recently reported acute infections or vaccinations. Only Caucasian adults living in Nashville, Tennessee, USA were represented among the donors. CD4+ T cells were enriched by magnetic negative selection, after which naive cells were positively selected on CD45RA and the negative fraction was taken as the memory subset. Blood was obtained by leukapheresis, after which PBMCs were separated by Ficoll-Histopaque density gradient centrifugation and cryopreserved in liquid nitrogen vapor phase. Analytical flow cytometry was used to check the purity and quantity of each magnetically sorted T cell population. Each sorted fraction had its genomic DNA isolated and then quantified by UV absorbance on a Nanodrop 2000c. The CDR3 spans 16 residues, from the cysteine through the phenylalanine. CDR3 DNA only is kept here, 48 bases in frame from base 1. Germline trimming: 4 bases from V, 10 bases from J; junction bases outside gene matches: 15. The germline V gene (reference sequence) gives CDR1 as MNHEY and CDR2 as SMNVEV.

Turning to this clone: Its antigen is unknown. The input lacks base qualities; no much larger clone sits a single base away.

TCR CDR3 regions were amplified from genomic DNA by multiplex PCR using the deep immunoSEQ assay. Extracted genomic DNA from each cell subset was distributed evenly across all wells of several immunoSEQ 96-well plates, and each plate was treated as a replicate. Each replicate PCR for sorted subsets received approximately 200 ng genomic DNA, equal to roughly 29,000 T cell genomes. The purified libraries were quantified using a Qubit 3.0 fluorometer, sized with a Bioanalyzer 2100, and then quantified again using the KAPA Library Quantification kit. Each immunoSEQ 96-well plate was sequenced on its own single-read 150-cycle Illumina NextSeq 550 flow cell. For the original study's pipeline: Because the immunoSEQ output included only junctional sequences and no quality scores, the filtering could not be the same as the filtering used for full-length reads. Sequences were annotated with PyIR, a Python wrapper for IgBLAST v1.9, using IMGT germline references to assign V/J genes and CDR3. Reads with weak V/J assignments (E-value above 1e-6), missing CDR3, stop codons, out-of-frame junctions, or ambiguous translated residues were removed. V3J clonotypes were defined by identical inferred V gene, J gene, and CDR3 amino acid sequence. To compute the percentage overlap between repertoires, the number of shared unique clonotypes was divided by the size of the smaller repertoire. RTK rarefaction, the Chao1 estimator, and Recon v2.1 estimates of unobserved clonotypes were used to assess repertoire richness. For all TCRbeta clonotypes obtained by the gDNA method from a handful of donors, generation probabilities were computed with OLGA. In its TCRdb copy, this immuneACCESS table keeps in-frame sequences only and misses some clones. Where compared with another copy, unresolved V genes explain less than half of these, and the others have no known cause. The V and J calls and clone size come from that table; D and trimming were worked out from the DNA. Here the sample has some 650,000 clones; roughly 97% occur a single time. 0.057% of the sample is held by the ten biggest clonotypes.

The V and J segments used are TRBV27 and TRBJ2-1; 8 junctional bases match TRBD2. What was sequenced was naive CD4+ T cells sorted from blood. The cell subset or site label corresponds to: CD45RA+ positively selected. The source of this sequence is a woman in her twenties or thirties in good health. The bases read TGTGCCAGCAGTTCCCCGGGAGGGTCCGCAAAATGGGAGCAGTTCTTC. Its product reads: CASSSPGGSAKWEQFF.